The next 29 T cell receptor beta chains were all read from a single sample in a study of identical twins. TCRdb redid the calling of the 5' RACE reads with MiXCR, one entry per CDR3 protein. Here the sample spans 1.5 million or so distinct CDR3 sequences, around a third being singletons. Sequencing was carried out using cord blood. The receptors stem from a newborn girl in good health.

This clonotype was detected many times. The chain joins TRBV7-6 to TRBJ2-7, with D tentatively TRBD1 (6 bases). The V end lost 4 bases, the J end lost 1 base, and 11 bases lay between the germline ends. CDR3 length: 14 residues. Germline V gene lookup returns CDR1 SGHVS and CDR2 FNYEAQ. Here the CDR3 DNA reads TGTGCCAGCAGCTCGGACAGACCTTCCTACGAGCAGTACTTC. Translated: CASSSDRPSYEQYF. Filled out from reference TRBV7-6 and TRBJ2-7, the complete variable domain reads GAGVSQSPRYKVTKRGQDVALRCDPISGHVSLYWYRQALGQGPEFLTYFNYEAQQDKSGLPNDRFSAERPEGSISTLTIQRTEQRDSAMYRCASSSDRPSYEQYFGPGTRLTVT.

This clonotype was seen a few times. The chain is built from TRBV2 and TRBJ1-5; D gene uncertain. The CDR3 has 13 residues. The V end lost 3 bases, the J end lost 4 bases, and 7 bases lay between the germline ends. The germline gives CDR1 SNHLY, CDR2 FYNNEI. The CDR3 protein is CASSEWRNQPQHF. In DNA form, the CDR3 reads TGTGCCAGCAGTGAGTGGAGGAATCAGCCCCAGCATTTT. The full variable domain, completed using reference TRBV2 and TRBJ1-5, is EPEVTQTPSHQVTQMGQEVILRCVPISNHLYFYWYRQILGQKVEFLVSFYNNEISEKSEIFDDQFSVERPDGSNFTLKIRSTKLEDSAMYFCASSEWRNQPQHFGDGTRLSIL.

The chain carries TRBV12-5 and TRBJ2-2; D is unclear. This CDR3 region has 16 residues. Germline CDR1 and CDR2: LGHNT and FRNRAP. Trimming stripped 0 bases from V and 3 bases from J, with 11 bases between. This CDR3 reads CASGLVLGSYTGELFF. The CDR3 DNA reads as TGTGCTAGTGGTTTGGTACTGGGAAGTTACACCGGGGAGCTGTTTTTT.

The rearrangement joins TRBV18 to TRBJ2-5, with D uncertain. CDR1 KGHSH and CDR2 LQKENI come from the germline V gene. The ends were cut back, 4 bases at V and 2 bases at J, with 8 bases in the middle. The CDR3 runs 13 residues. The CDR3 here is CASSQQNQETQYF. In DNA form, the CDR3 reads TGTGCCAGCTCACAGCAAAATCAAGAGACCCAGTACTTC.

The chain has TRBV5-1 and TRBJ2-5; the D gene could be TRBD1 or TRBD2 (6 bases each). The CDR3 totals 14 residues. The germline V gene encodes CDR1 SGHRS and CDR2 YFSETQ. Trimming removed 4 bases at V and 11 bases at J, with 21 bases between. This CDR3 reads CASSVEGGPHEQYF. For the CDR3, the DNA is TGCGCCAGCAGCGTGGAGGGGGGCCCCCATGAGCAGTACTTC. The full variable domain, rest sourced from reference TRBV5-1 and TRBJ2-5, is KAGVTQTPRYLIKTRGQQVTLSCSPISGHRSVSWYQQTPGQGLQFLFEYFSETQRNKGNFPGRFSGRQFSNSRSEMNVSTLELGDSALYLCASSVEGGPHEQYFGPGTRLLVL.

This clonotype occurred a few times. The rearrangement joins TRBV5-6 to TRBJ2-6, with TRBD1 matching 12 bases. The CDR3 has 17 amino acids. Germline loops: CDR1 SGHDT, CDR2 YYEEEE. The V gene end was trimmed by 6 bases and the J gene end by 5 bases; junction bases not matched to a gene: 9. CDR3 sequence: CASNYRDRGPWANVLTF. CDR3 nucleotides: TGTGCCAGCAACTACCGGGACAGGGGGCCCTGGGCCAACGTCCTGACTTTC.

Here the CDR3 DNA reads TGTGCCAGCAGCTCGCTCTGGACAGGGAAGGGGGCCTATGGCTACACCTTC. This gives the protein CASSSLWTGKGAYGYTF. The V gene is TRBV11-2, the J gene TRBJ1-2; 8 bases align to TRBD1. The length of the CDR3 is 17 residues. Per the germline V gene, CDR1 is SGHAT and CDR2 is FQNNGV. Trimming at V came to 4 bases and at J to 4 bases, leaving 14 bases not matched to a gene. The whole variable domain, remainder taken from reference TRBV11-2 and TRBJ1-2, is EAGVAQSPRYKIIEKRQSVAFWCNPISGHATLYWYQQILGQGPKLLIQFQNNGVVDDSQLPKDRFSAERLKGVDSTLKIQPAKLEDSAVYLCASSSLWTGKGAYGYTFGSGTRLTVV.

This clonotype was detected only a few times. The genes are TRBV7-9 and TRBJ2-6, with D uncertain. The CDR3 extends over 12 amino acids. Germline V gene sequence: CDR1 SEHNR, CDR2 FQNEAQ (reference sequence). V lost 5 bases, J lost 6 bases, and 5 bases lay in between. The CDR3 loop is CASSPLANVLTF. The CDR3 coding sequence is TGTGCCAGCAGCCCCCTGGCCAACGTCCTGACTTTC. The full variable domain, with the rest looked up from reference TRBV7-9 and TRBJ2-6, is DTGVSQNPRHKITKRGQNVTFRCDPISEHNRLYWYRQTLGQGPEFLTYFQNEAQLEKSRLLSDRFSAERPKGSFSTLEIQRTEQGDSAMYLCASSPLANVLTFGAGSRLTVL.

This rearrangement joins TRBV12-3 or TRBV12-4 to TRBJ2-1, with a weak D call TRBD2 (7 bases). CDR3 length equals 16 residues. Trimming took 2 bases from V and 15 from J, leaving 26 bases between them. The chain's CDR3 is CASSLMPGTGGPQVFF. The DNA for the CDR3 is TGTGCCAGCAGTTTAATGCCGGGGACGGGGGGCCCCCAGGTGTTCTTC.

The rearrangement joins TRBV7-9 to TRBJ2-5, with 13 bases identical to TRBD2. This CDR3 is built from 18 residues. Trimming took 5 bases from V and 11 from J; bases not matched to a gene: 20. Germline CDR1 reads SEHNR; CDR2 reads FQNEAQ (reference sequence). The CDR3 coding sequence is TGTGCCAGCAGCCCGACTAGCGGGAGGCCCGTCTCCTACAATGAGCAGTACTTC. Its protein product is CASSPTSGRPVSYNEQYF.

CDR3 protein: CASSQLSGEAFF. The DNA of the CDR3 is TGCGCCAGCAGCCAACTCAGCGGTGAAGCTTTCTTT. V is TRBV4-1 and J is TRBJ1-1; D is ambiguous. Between the trimmed V and J ends, which lost 2 bases and 7 bases, there was a span of 8 bases. Germline CDR1 MGHRA, CDR2 YSYEKL. The CDR3 sequence is 12 residues long.

This clonotype was picked up a small number of times. The chain uses TRBV14 and TRBJ2-1; D assignment may be TRBD1 or TRBD2 (6 bases each). Looked up from germline, CDR1 is SGHDN and CDR2 is FVKESK. This CDR3 comprises 18 residues. V lost 4 bases and J 7 bases, leaving 26 bases between the germline ends. CDR3 nucleotide sequence: TGTGCCAGCAGCCTCGAAGGGGGATTTTACTTAGGAGGGAATGAGCAGTTCTTC. Translated: CASSLEGGFYLGGNEQFF.

V usage is TRBV5-1 and J usage is TRBJ2-1; 8 nucleotides line up with TRBD2. There are 17 residues in the CDR3. Germline CDR1 SGHRS, CDR2 YFSETQ. V dropped 4 bases and J dropped 5; count of bases not matched to a gene: 14. The CDR3 spells CASSLEPMGLGNNEQFF. The CDR3 bases are TGCGCCAGCAGCCTTGAGCCGATGGGACTAGGCAACAATGAGCAGTTCTTC.

This clonotype showed up just a few times. The V call is TRBV10-3, the J call TRBJ2-1, with 7 bases matching TRBD2. V shed 9 bases, J shed 6 bases, and the junction held 11 bases outside the gene matches. This CDR3 is built from 14 residues. Per the germline V gene, CDR1 is ENHRY and CDR2 is SYGVKD. DNA for the CDR3: TGTGCCATAACGCGCGGGAGCGATCCCAATGAGCAGTTCTTC. Its translation: CAITRGSDPNEQFF.

The chain combines TRBV24-1 with TRBJ1-5, with 7 bases matching TRBD1. Trimming cost V 8 bases and J 0 bases; bases outside gene matches: 12. This CDR3 has 17 amino acids. Germline V gene data show CDR1 as KGHDR and CDR2 as SFDVKD. The CDR3 protein is CATNDREGPDSNQPQHF. Here the CDR3 DNA reads TGTGCCACCAATGACAGGGAGGGCCCGGATAGCAATCAGCCCCAGCATTTT.

V and J are TRBV29-1 and TRBJ2-1; 7 bases map to TRBD1. The J call is uncertain, as TRBJ2-7 better fits the DNA end. Looked up from germline, CDR1 is SQVTM and CDR2 is ANQGSEA. The CDR3 sequence is 14 residues long. In DNA, the CDR3 is TGCAGCGTTGAATACAGGGGATCCTACAATGAGCAGTACTTC. The encoded protein is CSVEYRGSYNEQYF.

V usage is TRBV5-1 and J usage is TRBJ2-4; 10 nucleotides line up with TRBD1. The J call may be wrong; the DNA end is better matched by TRBJ2-7. This CDR3 spans 16 amino acids. Germline values: CDR1 SGHRS, CDR2 YFSETQ. The CDR3 loop reads CASSLGPGQGRYEQYF. The CDR3 coding sequence is TGCGCCAGCAGCTTGGGACCGGGACAGGGGAGATACGAGCAGTACTTC.

This clonotype was seen once. This chain links TRBV5-1 with TRBJ2-3, with D unclear. Germline lookup yields CDR1 SGHRS and CDR2 YFSETQ. The CDR3 sequence is 15 residues long. V was pared by 1 base and J by 2 bases, with 11 bases between. In nucleotides, the CDR3 is TGCGCCAGCAGCTTGACCCAGGCCCACACAGATACGCAGTATTTT. Translating it yields CASSLTQAHTDTQYF.

In its sample, this clonotype was seen a few times. In DNA, the CDR3 is TGTGCCATCAGTGGTTCCGGGACAGCTAATGAAAAACTGTTTTTT. Its protein is CAISGSGTANEKLFF. This chain links TRBV10-3 with TRBJ1-4; 7 nucleotides align to TRBD1. The CDR3 contains 15 residues. After removal of 4 bases from V and 3 bases from J, the junction contained 5 bases not matched to a gene. Germline values: CDR1 ENHRY, CDR2 SYGVKD.

This chain links TRBV10-3 with TRBJ2-3, with 15 bases identical to TRBD2. V trimming: 7 bases; J trimming: 0 bases; junction bases outside the gene matches: 5. Germline V gives CDR1 ENHRY, CDR2 SYGVKD. CDR3 length: 17 amino acids. The CDR3: CAIMGTSGGTSTDTQYF. Written as DNA, the CDR3 is TGTGCCATCATGGGGACTAGCGGGGGGACTAGCACAGATACGCAGTATTTT.

This sequence joins TRBV25-1 and TRBJ1-2; the D gene is possibly TRBD1 (5 bases). The CDR3 consists of 13 residues. Germline CDR1 MGHDK, CDR2 SYGVNS. V lost 7 bases and J lost 4, with 13 bases in between. CDR3 sequence reads: CASTQGHGYGYTF. Written as DNA, the CDR3 is TGTGCCAGCACCCAAGGACACGGCTATGGCTACACCTTC.

This clonotype was found a few times. V and J are TRBV12-3 or TRBV12-4 and TRBJ2-3, with 8 bases identical to TRBD2. The CDR3 covers 15 residues. Losses at the gene ends were 3 bases for V and 4 bases for J; bases not matched to a gene: 6. This CDR3 is CASSLTGGPADTQYF. The CDR3 DNA sequence: TGTGCCAGCAGTTTGACGGGGGGGCCCGCAGATACGCAGTATTTT.

This chain's CDR3 is CASRPQTGNSYEQYF. CDR3 DNA: TGTGCCAGCAGACCTCAGACAGGAAACTCCTACGAGCAGTACTTC. J is TRBJ2-7 and V is TRBV12-3 or TRBV12-4; a weak D match, TRBD1 (6 bases). Trimming removed 6 bases from V and 0 bases from J, with 15 bases in between. The CDR3 is made up of 15 amino acids.

This clonotype was seen a handful of times. The J gene is TRBJ2-1, the V gene TRBV10-3; a weak D match, TRBD2 (5 bases). V lost 6 bases, J lost 5 bases, and 17 bases lay in between. The CDR3 has 15 amino acids. Per germline, CDR1 ENHRY and CDR2 SYGVKD. The DNA of the CDR3 is TGTGCCATCAGATTAACTAGTCACAACAACAATGAGCAGTTCTTC. Protein: CAIRLTSHNNNEQFF.

There are a few counts of this clonotype. The chain couples TRBV12-5 to TRBJ1-2; D not certain. Germline lookup yields CDR1 LGHNT and CDR2 FRNRAP. This CDR3 has 17 residues. Trimming took 0 bases from V and 3 from J, leaving 17 bases between them. The DNA of the CDR3 is TGTGCTAGTGGTTTGGTACTTCTGGGTGGAGCTGACTATGGCTACACCTTC. This gives the protein CASGLVLLGGADYGYTF. The whole variable domain, filled in from reference TRBV12-5 and TRBJ1-2, reads DARVTQTPRHKVTEMGQEVTMRCQPILGHNTVFWYRQTMMQGLELLAYFRNRAPLDDSGMPKDRFSAEMPDATLATLKIQPSEPRDSAVYFCASGLVLLGGADYGYTFGSGTRLTVV.

As to this clonotype: The junction departs from the called germline gene at one end, perhaps through a read error. The chain carries TRBV12-3 or TRBV12-4 and TRBJ2-7; D not certain. Gene TRBJ2-5 matches the end of the DNA better, so the J call may be wrong. The CDR3 runs 14 residues. The CDR3, as DNA: TGTGCCAGCAGTTTGTTCGGTAGACAAGGGACCCAGTACTTC. The encoded protein is CASSLFGRQGTQYF.

There are a few counts of this clonotype. This sequence joins TRBV12-3 or TRBV12-4 and TRBJ2-1; 9 bases are shared with TRBD2. After removal of 5 bases from V and 15 bases from J, the junction contained 11 bases not matched to a gene. The CDR3 consists of 13 residues. The CDR3 reads CASSPHPSGLAFF. The CDR3 nucleotides read TGTGCCAGCAGTCCCCACCCATCGGGACTAGCGTTCTTC.

The genes are TRBV10-2 and TRBJ2-1; no reliable D call. The CDR3 consists of 15 residues. CDR1 is WSHSY and CDR2 is SAAADI in the germline V gene. The V end lost 8 bases, the J end lost 1 base, and 15 bases lay between the germline ends. The CDR3 coding sequence is TGCGCCAGCCTCTTCTGGGGATCGTCCTACAATGAGCAGTTCTTC. Amino acids: CASLFWGSSYNEQFF.

This clonotype occurred a few times. Germline and junction disagree at one end, which may indicate a read error. The CDR3 reads CAISLDASGSLETQYF. In DNA form, the CDR3 reads TGTGCCATCAGTTTGGATGCTAGCGGGAGTTTGGAGACCCAGTACTTC. The V and J genes are TRBV28 and TRBJ2-7; the match to TRBD2 covers 10 bases. The DNA matches TRBJ2-5 better at its end, which makes the J call doubtful. CDR1 MDHEN and CDR2 SYDVKM come from the germline V gene. The CDR3 contains 16 residues.